The 32 T cell receptor beta chains given below trace back to one sample, sequenced in a study of blood T cell repertoires in COVID-19 (dated by TCRdb to about 2020). The method was the immunoSEQ multiplex PCR assay. The table comes from immuneACCESS by way of TCRdb, which keeps in-frame sequences with V and J called. Part of the clones is missing from these tables; in studies checked, under half for an unresolved V gene and the rest for unknown reasons. The table for this sample lists some 150,000 clones; around 84% of them were counted only once. Of the sample, over 10% is held by the ten largest clones. The source material was peripheral blood. These receptors all come from a man aged 55 to 69 with active or convalescent COVID-19.

This rearrangement joins TRBV2 to TRBJ2-5; D might be TRBD1 (8 bases). The germline V and J ends were trimmed by 6 bases and 3 bases, with 14 bases remaining between them. This CDR3 contains 14 residues. Germline V gives CDR1 SNHLY, CDR2 FYNNEI. CDR3 loop: CASRETGGEETQYF. In nucleotides, the CDR3 is TGTGCCAGCAGAGAAACAGGGGGGGAAGAGACCCAGTACTTC. Full variable domain (rest looked up from reference TRBV2 and TRBJ2-5): EPEVTQTPSHQVTQMGQEVILRCVPISNHLYFYWYRQILGQKVEFLVSFYNNEISEKSEIFDDQFSVERPDGSNFTLKIRSTKLEDSAMYFCASRETGGEETQYFGPGTRLLVL.

This chain links TRBV4-2 with TRBJ2-1; 9 nucleotides match TRBD2. With V trimmed by 1 base and J by 5 bases, 6 bases remained unmatched. The CDR3 totals 16 residues. Germline assignment: CDR1 LGHNA and CDR2 YNFKEQ. CDR3 amino acids: CASSQVKVAGDNEQFF. The CDR3 bases are TGTGCCAGCAGCCAAGTTAAGGTAGCGGGAGACAATGAGCAGTTCTTC.

The chain uses TRBV5-1 and TRBJ1-6; no reliable D call. Per germline, CDR1 SGHRS and CDR2 YFSETQ. With 2 bases removed from V and 7 bases from J, the gap between germline ends came to 10 bases. The CDR3 is 14 amino acids. The CDR3 coding sequence is TGCGCCAGCAGCTTTGAACACAGCAATTCACCCCTCCACTTT. Translated: CASSFEHSNSPLHF.

This clone was found a few times. The gene calls are TRBV4-1 and TRBJ2-1; D may be TRBD2 (6 bases). Germline CDR1 MGHRA, CDR2 YSYEKL. CDR3 size: 14 residues. Trimming stripped 6 bases from V and 0 bases from J, with 9 bases between. The CDR3 region is CASREEGSYNEQFF. As DNA, the CDR3 is TGCGCCAGCAGGGAGGAGGGCTCCTACAATGAGCAGTTCTTC.

This sequence joins TRBV7-9 and TRBJ2-1; 7 bases are a match to TRBD2. The J segment lost 8 bases and the V segment lost 1 base, leaving 8 bases of the junction unmatched. This CDR3 has 15 residues. CDR1 and CDR2 (germline): SEHNR, FQNEAQ (reference sequence). This CDR3 reads CASSLGAGFLDEQFF. The CDR3 region has the DNA TGTGCCAGCAGCTTAGGAGCGGGGTTTTTGGATGAGCAGTTCTTC.

This clone was detected only once. This chain links TRBV7-9 with TRBJ2-7; 16 bases map to TRBD2. Germline-derived CDR1 and CDR2 are SEHNR and FQNEAQ (reference sequence). The CDR3 runs 14 residues. V was pared by 7 bases and J by 6 bases, with 3 bases of the junction left unmatched. The CDR3 bases are TGTGCCAGCATCGGGACTAGCGGGAGGGGCGAGCAGTACTTC. Encoded protein: CASIGTSGRGEQYF.

Only one count was recorded for this clone. V and J are TRBV6-2 or TRBV6-3 and TRBJ2-1; a weak D match, TRBD2 (5 bases). The CDR3 is made up of 13 amino acids. Per germline, CDR1 MNHEY and CDR2 SVGEGT. The V and J ends lost 6 bases and 10 bases respectively, with 16 bases between them. The CDR3 here is CASSPGLALEQFF. DNA of the CDR3: TGTGCCAGCAGCCCTGGTCTAGCTTTGGAGCAGTTCTTC.

The genes are TRBV28 and TRBJ2-5; D may be TRBD1 (6 bases). The CDR3 sequence is 13 residues long. V was cut by 6 bases and J by 3 bases, with 11 bases left in between. CDR1 is MDHEN and CDR2 is SYDVKM in the germline V gene. The CDR3 nucleotides read TGTGCCAGCAGGGACAGCATAAAAGAGACCCAGTACTTC. Its translation: CASRDSIKETQYF.

The chain carries TRBV7-9 and TRBJ1-4; 10 bases line up with TRBD1. Trimming cost V 5 bases and J 2 bases; bases outside gene matches: 5. This CDR3 comprises 16 residues. The V gene's germline CDR1 is SEHNR and CDR2 FQNEAQ (reference sequence). CDR3 nucleotide sequence: TGTGCCAGCAGCCCAAGGACAGGGGGGACTAATGAAAAACTGTTTTTT. Translation gives CASSPRTGGTNEKLFF.

This chain links TRBV6-6 with TRBJ1-3; D perhaps matches TRBD1 (6 bases). The CDR3 has 14 residues. V lost 2 bases and J 4 bases, leaving 9 bases between the germline ends. CDR1 is MNHNY, CDR2 SVGAGI, per germline (reference sequence). CDR3: CASSYQGSGNTIYF. CDR3 nucleotides: TGTGCCAGCAGTTACCAGGGGTCCGGAAACACCATATATTTT.

V gene TRBV5-5 combines with J gene TRBJ1-4; no reliable D call. In germline, CDR1 is SGHKS, CDR2 YYEKEE (reference sequence). The CDR3 covers 12 residues. Between the trimmed V and J ends, which lost 1 base and 8 bases, there was a span of 6 bases. In DNA, the CDR3 is TGTGCCAGCAGCTTGAGGAGGGAAAAACTGTTTTTT. Amino acid sequence: CASSLRREKLFF.

This chain connects TRBV9 to TRBJ1-1; 9 nucleotides align to TRBD1. CDR1 and CDR2 (germline): SGDLS, YYNGEE. The CDR3 covers 15 residues. The junction had 12 bases not matched to a gene; V was cut back by 4 bases and J by 8 bases. For the CDR3, the DNA is TGTGCCAGCAGCCTTTCACAGGGGGCGATCGGGGAAGCTTTCTTT. Its translation: CASSLSQGAIGEAFF.

Here the CDR3 reads CASRKDRWGMNTEAFF. The CDR3 bases are TGTGCCAGCAGGAAGGACAGGTGGGGGATGAACACTGAAGCTTTCTTT. This chain joins TRBV2 and TRBJ1-1, with 7 bases that match TRBD1. With V trimmed by 6 bases and J by 0 bases, 10 bases remained unmatched. Germline CDR1 SNHLY, CDR2 FYNNEI. The CDR3 length is 16 residues.

This chain joins TRBV6-7 and TRBJ2-1, with 8 bases identical to TRBD2. TRBV6-7 is an open reading frame whose function is uncertain. V was clipped by 0 bases and J by 5 bases; unmatched bases: 24. This CDR3 is 22 amino acids long. The CDR3 DNA reads TGTGCCAGCAGTTACTCCCCGCCAGGATGGCGGGAGGACCACGATGGGAACAATGAGCAGTTCTTC. Its translation: CASSYSPPGWREDHDGNNEQFF.

This chain connects TRBV27 to TRBJ2-3; 7 bases are shared with TRBD1. The CDR3 is made up of 13 amino acids. The J segment lost 8 bases and the V segment lost 6 bases, leaving 8 bases of the junction unmatched. Germline values: CDR1 MNHEY, CDR2 SMNVEV (reference sequence). Here the CDR3 reads CASRVGGSSTQYF. CDR3 sequence (DNA): TGTGCCAGCAGGGTAGGGGGCTCTTCTACGCAGTATTTT.

V and J are TRBV28 and TRBJ1-5, with D maybe TRBD1 (5 bases). The CDR3 consists of 14 residues. In germline, CDR1 is MDHEN, CDR2 SYDVKM. V shed 8 bases and J shed 7 bases, with 18 bases lying between them. CDR3 sequence: CASQQVNGGQPQHF. CDR3 bases: TGTGCCAGCCAACAGGTAAACGGTGGACAGCCCCAGCATTTT. Looking up the rest from reference TRBV28 and TRBJ1-5 gives the full variable domain: DVKVTQSSRYLVKRTGEKVFLECVQDMDHENMFWYRQDPGLGLRLIYFSYDVKMKEKGDIPEGYSVSREKKERFSLILESASTNQTSMYLCASQQVNGGQPQHFGDGTRLSIL.

The V and J genes are TRBV27 and TRBJ1-4, with 7 positions matching TRBD1. This CDR3 has 14 residues. Trimming cost V 4 bases and J 2 bases; bases outside gene matches: 1. The germline CDR1 and CDR2 sequences are MNHEY and SMNVEV (reference sequence). DNA for the CDR3: TGTGCCAGCAGTTCGACAGGGACTAATGAAAAACTGTTTTTT. It yields the protein CASSSTGTNEKLFF. The full variable domain, with the rest looked up from reference TRBV27 and TRBJ1-4, is EAQVTQNPRYLITVTGKKLTVTCSQNMNHEYMSWYRQDPGLGLRQIYYSMNVEVTDKGDVPEGYKVSRKEKRNFPLILESPSPNQTSLYFCASSSTGTNEKLFFGSGTQLSVL.

This chain links TRBV6-5 with TRBJ2-5; TRBD2 matches 8 bases. Germline V CDR1 and CDR2: MNHEY, SVGAGI. This CDR3 is 14 amino acids long. With 5 bases clipped from V and 5 bases from J, the junction kept 7 bases outside the gene matches. CDR3: CASSPGLVSETQYF. For the CDR3, the DNA is TGTGCCAGCAGTCCGGGACTAGTTTCGGAGACCCAGTACTTC.

The chain joins TRBV27 to TRBJ1-5; a possible D gene is TRBD1 (6 bases). The CDR3 totals 14 residues. V was cut by 0 bases and J by 7 bases, with 10 bases left in between. Germline loops: CDR1 MNHEY, CDR2 SMNVEV (reference sequence). CDR3 residues: CASSLSRDTQPQHF. The CDR3 coding sequence is TGTGCCAGCAGTTTATCTAGGGACACCCAGCCCCAGCATTTT.

The gene calls are TRBV4-3 and TRBJ2-4; D possibly corresponds to TRBD2 (6 bases). Germline V lookup: CDR1 LGHNA, CDR2 YSLEER. CDR3 length: 15 residues. V was clipped by 1 base and J by 2 bases, with 9 bases between them. This chain's CDR3 is CASSQVGTPKNIQYF. The CDR3 DNA is TGCGCCAGCAGCCAAGTGGGGACTCCCAAAAACATTCAGTACTTC.

This clone occurred a few times. The rearrangement joins TRBV11-1 to TRBJ2-4, with D possibly TRBD2 on 5 matching bases. Trimming removed 2 bases from V and 14 bases from J, with 16 bases in between. The CDR3 totals 13 residues. Per the germline V gene, CDR1 is SGHAT and CDR2 is FQDESV (reference sequence). CDR3 sequence (DNA): TGTGCCAGCAGCTTATTGAATGGGGAGAGGGAGTACTTC. Residues: CASSLLNGEREYF.

The CDR3 nucleotides read TGTGCCAGCAGTTTGAGCGGTAGGGCCCCCGGCGAGCAGTACTTC. It translates to CASSLSGRAPGEQYF. V is TRBV27 and J is TRBJ2-7, with a tentative D call TRBD2 (5 bases). CDR1 is MNHEY and CDR2 is SMNVEV in the germline V gene (reference sequence). The CDR3 consists of 15 residues. V was shortened by 3 bases and J by 6 bases, with 18 bases between the two germline ends.

The rearrangement uses TRBV10-3 and TRBJ2-4, with D perhaps TRBD2 (5 bases). V was cut by 8 bases and J by 2 bases, with 16 bases left in between. CDR3 length: 15 amino acids. Germline CDR1 ENHRY, CDR2 SYGVKD. The CDR3 region has the DNA TGTGCCATCTCCCCCCGCACGGGGACCAAAAACATTCAGTACTTC. Protein sequence: CAISPRTGTKNIQYF.

For the CDR3, the DNA is TGTGCCACTACGGGGGGGGACAGTTACGAGCAGTACTTC. Translated, it gives CATTGGDSYEQYF. The chain couples TRBV6-1 to TRBJ2-7; possibly TRBD2 for D (8 bases). CDR1 MNHNS and CDR2 SASEGT come from the germline V gene. The CDR3 has 13 residues. V was shortened by 10 bases and J by 4 bases, with 17 bases between the two germline ends.

The chain combines TRBV6-2 or TRBV6-3 with TRBJ2-1; 8 nucleotides align to TRBD2. The CDR3 is made up of 15 amino acids. V gave up 4 bases and J gave up 8 bases; unmatched junction bases: 10. The germline V gene encodes CDR1 MNHEY and CDR2 SVGEGT. The CDR3 coding sequence is TGTGCCAGCAGTTTATCCGGGACTAGATTTCATGAGCAGTTCTTC. Encoded protein: CASSLSGTRFHEQFF.

V usage is TRBV4-1 and J usage is TRBJ2-1; TRBD2 matches at 11 bases. The V segment lost 7 bases and the J segment 4 bases; nucleotides outside the gene matches: 9. Germline CDR1 reads MGHRA; CDR2 reads YSYEKL. CDR3 size: 16 residues. The CDR3 nucleotides read TGCGCCAGCAAAGGGGCTAGCGGGAGGTGGTACAATGAGCAGTTCTTC. Its protein product is CASKGASGRWYNEQFF.

The rearrangement links TRBV5-4 to TRBJ2-5, with D possibly matching TRBD2 (6 bases). Germline CDR1 is SGHNT and CDR2 is YYREEE (reference sequence). This CDR3 spans 13 amino acids. Trimming took off 3 bases at V and 2 bases at J, with 8 bases between the two ends. The CDR3 here is CASSSRGQETQYF. CDR3 nucleotides: TGTGCCAGCAGCTCACGGGGGCAAGAGACCCAGTACTTC.

The genes are TRBV28 and TRBJ1-2; 7 bases map to TRBD1. The CDR3 totals 14 residues. Losses at the gene ends were 6 bases for V and 1 base for J; bases not matched to a gene: 5. The germline V gene has CDR1 MDHEN and CDR2 SYDVKM. DNA of the CDR3: TGTGCCAGCAGCCAGGGGGGAAATAACTATGGCTACACCTTC. Protein product: CASSQGGNNYGYTF.

In this sample, this clone turned up once. The rearrangement uses TRBV27 and TRBJ2-3, with 8 positions matching TRBD2. There are 13 residues in the CDR3. In germline, CDR1 is MNHEY, CDR2 SMNVEV (reference sequence). The trim removed 6 bases at V and 8 bases at J, leaving 7 bases unmatched. CDR3 bases: TGTGCCAGCAGCTTGAACCGGGGGGGTACGCAGTATTTT. Residues: CASSLNRGGTQYF.

The genes are TRBV18 and TRBJ1-4; D not resolved. CDR3 length: 15 residues. Trimming removed 1 base from V and 8 bases from J, with 14 bases in between. Per the germline V gene, CDR1 is KGHSH and CDR2 is LQKENI. CDR3 nucleotides: TGTGCCAGCTCACCACGGGCCAGGCCTGGCGAAAAACTGTTTTTT. This sequence encodes CASSPRARPGEKLFF.

The chain carries TRBV24-1 and TRBJ2-1, with TRBD2 matching over 7 bases. The germline gives CDR1 KGHDR, CDR2 SFDVKD. The ends lost 3 bases at V and 5 bases at J; junction bases unmatched: 6. The CDR3 spans 15 residues. The CDR3 nucleotides read TGTGCCACCAGTGATAGCCCGGCGGGAGACAATGAGCAGTTCTTC. Translation: CATSDSPAGDNEQFF.

This chain's CDR3 is CASSQKRESPLHF. In DNA form, the CDR3 reads TGCGCCAGCAGCCAGAAAAGAGAGTCACCCCTCCACTTT. The V call is TRBV4-3, the J call TRBJ1-6; D not resolved. Germline V gene data show CDR1 as LGHNA and CDR2 as YSLEER. Trimming left V 3 bases short and J 10 bases short, with 10 bases between. This CDR3 region has 13 residues.